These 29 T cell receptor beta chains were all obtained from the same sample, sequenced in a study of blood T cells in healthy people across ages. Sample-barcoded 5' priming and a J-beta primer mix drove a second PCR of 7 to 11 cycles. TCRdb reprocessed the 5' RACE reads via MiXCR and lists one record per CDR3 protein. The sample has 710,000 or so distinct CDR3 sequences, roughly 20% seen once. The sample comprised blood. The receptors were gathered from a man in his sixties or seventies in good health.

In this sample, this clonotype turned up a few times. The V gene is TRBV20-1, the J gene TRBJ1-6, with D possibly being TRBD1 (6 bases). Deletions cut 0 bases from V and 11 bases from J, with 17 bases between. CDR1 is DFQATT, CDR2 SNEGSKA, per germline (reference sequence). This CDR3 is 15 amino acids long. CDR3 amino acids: CSARDQNRVSAPLHF. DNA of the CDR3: TGCAGTGCTAGAGATCAGAACAGGGTGTCGGCACCCCTCCACTTT.

In DNA, the CDR3 is TGTGCCAGCAGCTTATGGGACATGAATTCACCCCTCCACTTT. Amino acids: CASSLWDMNSPLHF. The chain recombines TRBV7-2 with TRBJ1-6; tentatively, D is TRBD1 (6 bases). Trimming cost V 2 bases and J 7 bases, with 9 bases left between them. CDR3 size: 14 residues. CDR1 and CDR2 from the germline V gene are SGHTA and FQGNSA.

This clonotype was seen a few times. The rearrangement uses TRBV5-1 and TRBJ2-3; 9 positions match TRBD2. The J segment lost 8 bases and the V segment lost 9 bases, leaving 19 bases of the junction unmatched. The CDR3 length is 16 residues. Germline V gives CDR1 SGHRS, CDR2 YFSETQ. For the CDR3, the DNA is TGCGCCACCTCCCTACTTAGCGGGGGAAATCAAGTTACGCAGTATTTT. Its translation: CATSLLSGGNQVTQYF.

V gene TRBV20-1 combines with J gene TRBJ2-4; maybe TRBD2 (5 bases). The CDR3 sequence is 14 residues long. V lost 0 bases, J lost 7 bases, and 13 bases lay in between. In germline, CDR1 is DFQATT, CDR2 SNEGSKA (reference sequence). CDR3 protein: CSARDVTRVNIQYF. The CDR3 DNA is TGCAGTGCTAGAGATGTTACTAGAGTTAACATTCAGTACTTC.

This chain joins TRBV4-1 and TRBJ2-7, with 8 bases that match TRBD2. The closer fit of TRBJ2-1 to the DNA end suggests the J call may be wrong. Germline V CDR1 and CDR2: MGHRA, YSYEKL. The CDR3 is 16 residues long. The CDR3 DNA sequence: TGCGCCAGCAGCCAAGATAGCGGGAATAACTACAATGAGCAGTTCTTC. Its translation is CASSQDSGNNYNEQFF.

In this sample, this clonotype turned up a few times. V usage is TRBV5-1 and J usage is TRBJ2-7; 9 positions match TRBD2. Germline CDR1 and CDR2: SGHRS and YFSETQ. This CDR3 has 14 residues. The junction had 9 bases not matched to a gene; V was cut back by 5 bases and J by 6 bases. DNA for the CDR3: TGCGCCAGCAGGGCTAGCGGGGTTACAATCGAGCAGTACTTC. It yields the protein CASRASGVTIEQYF.

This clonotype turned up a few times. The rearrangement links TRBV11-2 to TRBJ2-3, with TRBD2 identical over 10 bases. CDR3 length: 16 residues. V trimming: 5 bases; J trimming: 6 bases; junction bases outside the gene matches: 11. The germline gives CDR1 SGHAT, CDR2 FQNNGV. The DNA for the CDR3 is TGTGCCAGCAGCCAGGGAGTAGCGGGAGGTTCGGATACGCAGTATTTT. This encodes CASSQGVAGGSDTQYF.

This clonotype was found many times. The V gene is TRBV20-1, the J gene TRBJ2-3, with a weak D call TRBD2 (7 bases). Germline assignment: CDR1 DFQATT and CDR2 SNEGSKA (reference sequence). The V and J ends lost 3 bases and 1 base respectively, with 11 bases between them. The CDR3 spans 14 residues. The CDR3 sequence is CSASRGAGTDTQYF. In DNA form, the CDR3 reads TGCAGTGCTAGCCGGGGGGCGGGCACAGATACGCAGTATTTT.

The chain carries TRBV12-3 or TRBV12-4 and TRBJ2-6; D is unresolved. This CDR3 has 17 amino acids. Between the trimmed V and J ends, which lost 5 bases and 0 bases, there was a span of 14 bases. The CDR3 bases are TGTGCCAGCAGTCCTCCGGACGGTTCCTCTGGGGCCAACGTCCTGACTTTC. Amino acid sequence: CASSPPDGSSGANVLTF.

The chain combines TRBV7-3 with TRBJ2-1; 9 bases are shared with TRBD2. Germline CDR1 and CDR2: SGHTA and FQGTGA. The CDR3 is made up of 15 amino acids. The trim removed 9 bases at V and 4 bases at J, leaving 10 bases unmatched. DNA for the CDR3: TGTGCCAGAAGAGACAGCGGGAGGTCTTACAATGAGCAGTTCTTC. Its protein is CARRDSGRSYNEQFF.

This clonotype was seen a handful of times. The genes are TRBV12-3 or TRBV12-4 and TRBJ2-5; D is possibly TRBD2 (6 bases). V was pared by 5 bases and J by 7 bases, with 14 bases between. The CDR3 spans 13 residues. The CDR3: CASSLNEGGTQYF. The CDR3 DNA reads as TGTGCCAGCAGTCTAAATGAGGGAGGGACCCAGTACTTC.

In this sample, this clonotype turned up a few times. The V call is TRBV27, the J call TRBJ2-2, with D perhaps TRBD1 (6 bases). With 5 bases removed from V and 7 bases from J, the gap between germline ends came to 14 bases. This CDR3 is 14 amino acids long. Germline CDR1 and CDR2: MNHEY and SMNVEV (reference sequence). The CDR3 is CASSPGTSVGELFF. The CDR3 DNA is TGTGCCAGCAGTCCCGGGACATCAGTCGGGGAGCTGTTTTTT.

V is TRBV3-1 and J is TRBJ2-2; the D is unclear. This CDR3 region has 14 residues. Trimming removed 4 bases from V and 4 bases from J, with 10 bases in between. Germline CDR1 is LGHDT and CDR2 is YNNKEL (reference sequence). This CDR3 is CASSPGGVTGELFF. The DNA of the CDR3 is TGTGCCAGCAGCCCTGGTGGGGTCACCGGGGAGCTGTTTTTT.

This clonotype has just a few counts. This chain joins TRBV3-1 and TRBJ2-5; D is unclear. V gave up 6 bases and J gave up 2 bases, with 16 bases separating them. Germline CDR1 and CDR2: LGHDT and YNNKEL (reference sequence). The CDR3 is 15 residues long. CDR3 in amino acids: CASRRGYSLQETQYF. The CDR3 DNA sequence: TGTGCCAGCAGACGTGGTTACTCGCTACAAGAGACCCAGTACTTC.

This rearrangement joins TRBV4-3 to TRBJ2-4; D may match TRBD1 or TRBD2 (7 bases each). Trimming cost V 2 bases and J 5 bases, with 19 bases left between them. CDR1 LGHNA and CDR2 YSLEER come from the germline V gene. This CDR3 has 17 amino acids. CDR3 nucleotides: TGCGCCAGCAGCCAACAATTCGCAGGGGGGGGACAAAACATTCAGTACTTC. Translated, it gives CASSQQFAGGGQNIQYF.

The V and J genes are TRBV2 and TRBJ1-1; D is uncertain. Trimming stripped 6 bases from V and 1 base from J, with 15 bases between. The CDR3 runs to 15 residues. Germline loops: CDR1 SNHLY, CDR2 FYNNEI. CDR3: CASRGWRVRNTEAFF. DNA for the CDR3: TGTGCCAGCAGGGGGTGGAGGGTGCGGAACACTGAAGCTTTCTTT.

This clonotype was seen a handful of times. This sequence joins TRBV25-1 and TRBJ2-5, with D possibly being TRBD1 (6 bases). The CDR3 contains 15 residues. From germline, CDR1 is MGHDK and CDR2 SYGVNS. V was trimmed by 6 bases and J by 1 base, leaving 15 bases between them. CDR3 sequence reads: CASRRGLIGQETQYF. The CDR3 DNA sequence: TGTGCCAGCAGAAGGGGGTTGATCGGCCAAGAGACCCAGTACTTC.

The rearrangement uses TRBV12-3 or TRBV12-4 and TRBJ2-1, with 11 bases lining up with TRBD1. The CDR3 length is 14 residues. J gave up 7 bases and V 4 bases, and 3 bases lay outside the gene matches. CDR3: CASSSGQGGNEQFF. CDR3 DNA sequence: TGTGCCAGCAGTTCGGGACAGGGGGGTAATGAGCAGTTCTTC.

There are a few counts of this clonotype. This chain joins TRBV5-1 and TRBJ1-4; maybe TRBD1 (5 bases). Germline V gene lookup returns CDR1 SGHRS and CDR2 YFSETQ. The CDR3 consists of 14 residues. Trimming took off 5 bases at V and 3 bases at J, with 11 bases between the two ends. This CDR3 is CASSFQGPNEKLFF. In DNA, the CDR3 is TGCGCCAGCAGTTTCCAGGGTCCTAATGAAAAACTGTTTTTT.

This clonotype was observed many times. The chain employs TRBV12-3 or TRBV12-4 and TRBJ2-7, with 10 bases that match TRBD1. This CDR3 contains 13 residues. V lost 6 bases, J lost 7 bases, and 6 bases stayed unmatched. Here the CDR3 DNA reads TGTGCCAGCAGCCTGGACAGGGGGGGAGAGCAGTACGTC. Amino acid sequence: CASSLDRGGEQYV.

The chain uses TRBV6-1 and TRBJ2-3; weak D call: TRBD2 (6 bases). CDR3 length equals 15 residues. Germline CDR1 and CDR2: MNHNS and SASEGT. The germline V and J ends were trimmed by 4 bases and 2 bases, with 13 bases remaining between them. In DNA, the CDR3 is TGTGCCAGCAGTGCCTCGCGGGGATACACAGATACGCAGTATTTT. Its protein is CASSASRGYTDTQYF.

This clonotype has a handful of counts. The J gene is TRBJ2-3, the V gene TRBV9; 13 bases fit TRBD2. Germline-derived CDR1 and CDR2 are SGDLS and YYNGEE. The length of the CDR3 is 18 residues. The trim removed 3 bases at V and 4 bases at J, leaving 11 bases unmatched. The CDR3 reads CASSARLAGGTAADTQYF. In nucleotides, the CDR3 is TGTGCCAGCAGCGCTCGACTAGCGGGGGGTACCGCCGCAGATACGCAGTATTTT.

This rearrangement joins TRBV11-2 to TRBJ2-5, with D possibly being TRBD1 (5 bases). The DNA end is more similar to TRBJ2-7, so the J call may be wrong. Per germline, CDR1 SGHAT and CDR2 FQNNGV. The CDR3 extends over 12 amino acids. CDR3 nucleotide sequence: TGTGCCACCACCGGGTGGGGCCACGAGCAGTACTTC. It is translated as CATTGWGHEQYF.

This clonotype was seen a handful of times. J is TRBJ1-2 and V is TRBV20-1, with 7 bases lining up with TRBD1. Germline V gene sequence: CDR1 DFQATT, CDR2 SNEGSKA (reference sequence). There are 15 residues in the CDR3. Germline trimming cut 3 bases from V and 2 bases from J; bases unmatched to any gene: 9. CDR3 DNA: TGCAGTGCTAGTCGTGCGGGACAGCAAAACTATGGCTACACCTTC. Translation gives CSASRAGQQNYGYTF.

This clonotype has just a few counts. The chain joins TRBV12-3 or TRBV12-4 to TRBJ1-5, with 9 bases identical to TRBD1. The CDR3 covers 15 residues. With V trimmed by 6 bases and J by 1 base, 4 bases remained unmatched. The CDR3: CASRRGTGSNQPQHF. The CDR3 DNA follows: TGTGCCAGCAGAAGGGGGACAGGGAGCAATCAGCCCCAGCATTTT.

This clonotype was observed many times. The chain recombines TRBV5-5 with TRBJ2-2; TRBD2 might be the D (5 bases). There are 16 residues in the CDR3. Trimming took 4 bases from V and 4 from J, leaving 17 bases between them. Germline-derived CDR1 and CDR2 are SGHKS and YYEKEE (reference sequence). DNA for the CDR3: TGTGCCAGCAGCCTCACCGACCGGGGAGCCACCGGGGAGCTGTTTTTT. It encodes CASSLTDRGATGELFF.

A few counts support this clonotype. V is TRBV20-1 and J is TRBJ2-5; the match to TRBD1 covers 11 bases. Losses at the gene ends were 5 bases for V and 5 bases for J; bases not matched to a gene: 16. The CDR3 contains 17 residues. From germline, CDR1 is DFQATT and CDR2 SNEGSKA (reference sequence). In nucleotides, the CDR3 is TGCAGTGCTTTCAACCGGGACAGGGGGTCCCTTAGGGAGACCCAGTACTTC. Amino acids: CSAFNRDRGSLRETQYF.

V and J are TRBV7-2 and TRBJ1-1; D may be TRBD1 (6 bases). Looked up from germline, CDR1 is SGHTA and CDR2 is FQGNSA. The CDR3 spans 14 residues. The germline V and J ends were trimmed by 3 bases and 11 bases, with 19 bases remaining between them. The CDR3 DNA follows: TGTGCCAGCAGCTTGTATGGTGGGGGGCAGATGGCTTTCTTT. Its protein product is CASSLYGGGQMAFF.

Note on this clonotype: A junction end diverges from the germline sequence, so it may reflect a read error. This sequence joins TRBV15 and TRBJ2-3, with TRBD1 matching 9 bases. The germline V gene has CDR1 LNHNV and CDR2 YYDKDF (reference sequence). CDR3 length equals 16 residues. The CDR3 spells CATGRTGEVGTDTQYF. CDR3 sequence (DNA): TGTGCCACCGGCAGGACAGGGGAGGTTGGCACAGATACGCAGTATTTT.